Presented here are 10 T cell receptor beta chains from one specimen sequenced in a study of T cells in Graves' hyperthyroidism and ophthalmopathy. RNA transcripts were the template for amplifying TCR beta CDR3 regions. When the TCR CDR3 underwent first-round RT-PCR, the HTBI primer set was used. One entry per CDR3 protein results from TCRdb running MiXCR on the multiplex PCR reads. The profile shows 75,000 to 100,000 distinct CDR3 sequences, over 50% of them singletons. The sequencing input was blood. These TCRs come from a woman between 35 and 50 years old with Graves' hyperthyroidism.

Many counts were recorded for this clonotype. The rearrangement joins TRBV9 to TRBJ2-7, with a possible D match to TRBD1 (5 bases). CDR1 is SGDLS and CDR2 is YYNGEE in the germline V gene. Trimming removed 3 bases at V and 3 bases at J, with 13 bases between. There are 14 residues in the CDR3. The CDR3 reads CASSAGITLYEQYF. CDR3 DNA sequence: TGTGCCAGCAGCGCAGGGATTACCCTCTACGAGCAGTACTTC.

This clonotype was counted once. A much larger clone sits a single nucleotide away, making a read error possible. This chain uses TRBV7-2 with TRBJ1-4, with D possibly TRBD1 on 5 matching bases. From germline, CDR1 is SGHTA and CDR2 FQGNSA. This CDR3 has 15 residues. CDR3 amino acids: CASSQGNGGDEKPFF. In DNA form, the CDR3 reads TGTGCCAGCAGCCAAGGCAACGGGGGGGATGAAAAACCGTTTTTT.

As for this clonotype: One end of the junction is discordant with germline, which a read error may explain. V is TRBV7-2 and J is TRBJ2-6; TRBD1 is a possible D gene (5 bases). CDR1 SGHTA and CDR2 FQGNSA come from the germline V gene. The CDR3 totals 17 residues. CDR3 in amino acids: CASSLGLGWGGANVLTF. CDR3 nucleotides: TGTGCCAGCAGCTTAGGACTTGGCTGGGGTGGGGCCAACGTCCTGACCTTC.

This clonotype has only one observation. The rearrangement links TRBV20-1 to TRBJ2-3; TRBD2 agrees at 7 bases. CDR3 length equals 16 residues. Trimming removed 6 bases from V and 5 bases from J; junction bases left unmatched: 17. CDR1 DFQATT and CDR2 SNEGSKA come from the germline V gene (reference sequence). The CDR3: CSARGSGLYVVDTQYF. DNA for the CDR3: TGCAGTGCCCGTGGTAGCGGGCTCTACGTGGTAGATACGCAGTATTTT.

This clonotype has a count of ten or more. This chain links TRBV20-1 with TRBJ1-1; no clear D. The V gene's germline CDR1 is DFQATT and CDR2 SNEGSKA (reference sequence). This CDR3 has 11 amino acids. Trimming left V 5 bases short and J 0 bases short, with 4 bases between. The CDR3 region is CSAPLNTEAFF. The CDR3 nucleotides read TGCAGTGCTCCTTTGAACACTGAAGCTTTCTTT.

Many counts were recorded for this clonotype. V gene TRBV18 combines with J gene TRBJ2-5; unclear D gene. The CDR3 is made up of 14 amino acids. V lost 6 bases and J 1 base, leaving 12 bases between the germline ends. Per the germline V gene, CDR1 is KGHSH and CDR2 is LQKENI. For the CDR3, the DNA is TGTGCCAGCTCGTTTCGACCGATCCAAGAGACCCAGTACTTC. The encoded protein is CASSFRPIQETQYF.

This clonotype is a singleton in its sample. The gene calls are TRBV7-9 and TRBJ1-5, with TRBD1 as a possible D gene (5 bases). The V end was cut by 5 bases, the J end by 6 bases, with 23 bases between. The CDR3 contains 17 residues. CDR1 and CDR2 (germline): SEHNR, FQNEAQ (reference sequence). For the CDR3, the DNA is TGTGCCAGCAGCCGGGCGGGGACGGGGCGGCAGGGTCAGCCCCAGCATTTT. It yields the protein CASSRAGTGRQGQPQHF.

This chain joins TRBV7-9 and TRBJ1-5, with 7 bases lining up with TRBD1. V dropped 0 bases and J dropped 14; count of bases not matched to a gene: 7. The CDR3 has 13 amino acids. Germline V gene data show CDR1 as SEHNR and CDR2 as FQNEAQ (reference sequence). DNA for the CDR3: TGTGCCAGCAGCTTAGCCGGGACAGCCTACGAGCATTTT. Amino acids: CASSLAGTAYEHF.

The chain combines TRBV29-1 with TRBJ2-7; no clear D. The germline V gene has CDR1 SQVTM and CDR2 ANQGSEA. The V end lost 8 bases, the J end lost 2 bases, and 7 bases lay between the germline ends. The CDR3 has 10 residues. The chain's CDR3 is CSIPPYEQYF. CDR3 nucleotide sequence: TGCAGCATCCCTCCCTACGAGCAGTACTTC.

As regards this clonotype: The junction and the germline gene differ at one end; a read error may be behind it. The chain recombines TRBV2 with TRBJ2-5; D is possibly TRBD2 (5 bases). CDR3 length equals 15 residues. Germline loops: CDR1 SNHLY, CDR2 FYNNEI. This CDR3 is CASSERAPGQETQYF. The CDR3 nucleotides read TGCGCCAGCAGTGAGAGGGCCCCGGGACAAGAGACCCAGTACTTC.